This section outlines one TCR beta chain sequence together with its context. Some clones are missing from TCRdb's copy, which holds only in-frame ones; the method was immunoSEQ multiplex PCR. The sample shows 70,000 to 95,000 clones, roughly 90% of them seen only once. After removal of 6 bases from V and 1 base from J, the junction contained 10 bases not matched to a gene. The CDR3 sequence is 16 residues long. In germline, CDR1 is MNHEY, CDR2 SMNVEV (reference sequence). These data come from a study of PD-L1 blockade in urothelial cancer. Time point denoted: pretreatment peripheral blood. This specimen was PBMCs, taken around atezolizumab (anti-PD-L1) treatment. V gene TRBV27 combines with J gene TRBJ2-3; 7 bases fit TRBD1. This TCR derives from an elderly woman with urothelial cancer. The CDR3 region has the DNA TGTGCCAGCAGCTCTAAGAGGGGGCAGGGCACAGATACGCAGTATTTT. Amino acid sequence: CASSSKRGQGTDTQYF.